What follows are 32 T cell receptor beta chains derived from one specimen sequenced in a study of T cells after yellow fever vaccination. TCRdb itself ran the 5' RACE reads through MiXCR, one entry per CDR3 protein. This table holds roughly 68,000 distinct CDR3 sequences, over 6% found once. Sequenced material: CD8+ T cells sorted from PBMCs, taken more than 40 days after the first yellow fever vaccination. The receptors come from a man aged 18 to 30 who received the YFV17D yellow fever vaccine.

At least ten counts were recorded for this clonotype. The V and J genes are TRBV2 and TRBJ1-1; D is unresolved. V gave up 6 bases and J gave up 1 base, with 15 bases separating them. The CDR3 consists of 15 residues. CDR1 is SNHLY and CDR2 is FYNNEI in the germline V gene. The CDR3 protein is CASSAGPEGNTEAFF. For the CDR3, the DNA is TGTGCCAGCAGCGCCGGCCCAGAGGGGAACACTGAAGCTTTCTTT.

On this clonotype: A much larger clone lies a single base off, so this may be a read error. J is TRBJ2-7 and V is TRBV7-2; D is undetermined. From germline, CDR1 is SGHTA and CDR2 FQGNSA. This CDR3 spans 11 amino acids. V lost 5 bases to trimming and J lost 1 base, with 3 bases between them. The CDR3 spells CASSASYEQYF. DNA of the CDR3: TGTGCCAGCAGCGCGTCCTACGAGCAGTACTTC.

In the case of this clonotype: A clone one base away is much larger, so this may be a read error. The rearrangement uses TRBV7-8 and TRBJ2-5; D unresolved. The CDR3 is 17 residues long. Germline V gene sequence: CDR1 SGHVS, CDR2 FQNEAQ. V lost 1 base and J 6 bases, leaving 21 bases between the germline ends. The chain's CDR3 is CASSLESSRIFRKTQYF. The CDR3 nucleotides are TGTGCCAGCAGCTTAGAGTCTAGTCGAATATTCAGAAAGACCCAGTACTTC.

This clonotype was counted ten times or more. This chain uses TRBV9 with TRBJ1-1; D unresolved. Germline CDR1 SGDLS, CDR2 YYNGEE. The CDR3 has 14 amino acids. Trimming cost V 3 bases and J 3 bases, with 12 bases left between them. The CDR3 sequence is CASSASQVYTEAFF. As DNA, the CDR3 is TGTGCCAGCAGCGCCAGCCAGGTATACACTGAAGCTTTCTTT.

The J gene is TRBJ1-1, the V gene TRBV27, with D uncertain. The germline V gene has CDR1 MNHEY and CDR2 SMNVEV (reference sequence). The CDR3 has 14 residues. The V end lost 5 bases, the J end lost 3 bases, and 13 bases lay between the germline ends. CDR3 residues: CASSQLVEDTEAFF. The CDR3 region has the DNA TGTGCCAGCAGTCAGCTGGTCGAGGACACTGAAGCTTTCTTT.

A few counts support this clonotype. CDR3 sequence (DNA): TGTGCCGCAGGGGAAACACCTAAAAGGAATGGCTACACCTTC. Translated, it gives CAAGETPKRNGYTF. The chain employs TRBV19 and TRBJ1-2; D perhaps matches TRBD1 (6 bases). This CDR3 is 14 amino acids long. The V end lost 11 bases, the J end lost 6 bases, and 22 bases lay between the germline ends. Looked up from germline, CDR1 is LNHDA and CDR2 is SQIVND (reference sequence).

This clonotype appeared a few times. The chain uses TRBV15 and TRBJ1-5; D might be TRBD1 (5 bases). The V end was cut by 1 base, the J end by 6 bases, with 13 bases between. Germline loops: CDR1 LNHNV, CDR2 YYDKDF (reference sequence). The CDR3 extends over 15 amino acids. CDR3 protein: CATSRVAGKGQPQHF. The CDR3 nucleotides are TGTGCCACCAGCAGAGTTGCAGGGAAAGGTCAGCCCCAGCATTTT.

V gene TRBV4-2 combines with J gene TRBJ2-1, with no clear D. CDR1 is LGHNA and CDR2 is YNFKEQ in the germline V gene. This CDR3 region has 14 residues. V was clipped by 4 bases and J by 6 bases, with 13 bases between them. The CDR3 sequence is CASSPGRRRNEQFF. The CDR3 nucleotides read TGTGCCAGCAGCCCCGGGCGACGGCGCAATGAGCAGTTCTTC.

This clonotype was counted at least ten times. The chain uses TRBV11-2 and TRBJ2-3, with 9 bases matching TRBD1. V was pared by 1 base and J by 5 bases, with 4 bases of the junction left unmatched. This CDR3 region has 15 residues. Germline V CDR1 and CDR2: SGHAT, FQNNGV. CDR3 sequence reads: CASSLGTGAGDTQYF. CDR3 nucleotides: TGTGCCAGCAGCTTAGGGACAGGGGCCGGAGATACGCAGTATTTT.

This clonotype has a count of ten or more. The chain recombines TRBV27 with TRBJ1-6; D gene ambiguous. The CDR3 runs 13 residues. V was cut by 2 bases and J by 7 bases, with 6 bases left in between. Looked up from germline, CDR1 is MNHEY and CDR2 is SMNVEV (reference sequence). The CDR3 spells CASSLSPNSPLHF. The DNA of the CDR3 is TGTGCCAGCAGTTTAAGCCCCAATTCACCCCTCCACTTT.

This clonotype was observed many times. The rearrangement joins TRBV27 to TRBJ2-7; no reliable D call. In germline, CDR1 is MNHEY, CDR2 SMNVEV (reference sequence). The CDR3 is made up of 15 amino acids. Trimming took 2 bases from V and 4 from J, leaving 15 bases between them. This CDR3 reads CASSLTSGSPYEQYV. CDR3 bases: TGTGCCAGCAGTTTAACCTCGGGTTCCCCTTACGAGCAGTACGTC.

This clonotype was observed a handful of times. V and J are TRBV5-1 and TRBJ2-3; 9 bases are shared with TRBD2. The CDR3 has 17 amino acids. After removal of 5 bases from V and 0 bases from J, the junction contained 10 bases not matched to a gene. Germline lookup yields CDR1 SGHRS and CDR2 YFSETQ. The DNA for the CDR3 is TGCGCCAGCAGGACAAGCCGACTAGCGGTTAGCACAGATACGCAGTATTTT. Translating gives CASRTSRLAVSTDTQYF.

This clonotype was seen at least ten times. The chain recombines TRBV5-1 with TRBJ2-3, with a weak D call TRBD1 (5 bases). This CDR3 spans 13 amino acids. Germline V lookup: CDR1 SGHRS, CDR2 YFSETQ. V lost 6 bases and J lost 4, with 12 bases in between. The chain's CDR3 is CASTDSRPDTQYF. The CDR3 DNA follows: TGCGCCAGCACAGACAGTAGGCCAGATACGCAGTATTTT.

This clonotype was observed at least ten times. The CDR3 DNA follows: TGTGCCAGCAGTAATGGGGAGATTTCCTACGAGCAGTACTTC. Amino acid sequence: CASSNGEISYEQYF. The chain links TRBV6-5 to TRBJ2-7; D might be TRBD2 (5 bases). Trimming pared 5 bases from V and 1 base from J, leaving 12 bases between. The CDR3 extends over 14 amino acids. CDR1 and CDR2 (germline): MNHEY, SVGAGI.

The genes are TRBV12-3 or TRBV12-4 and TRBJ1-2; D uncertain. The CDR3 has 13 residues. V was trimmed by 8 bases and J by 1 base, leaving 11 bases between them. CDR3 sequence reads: CASWMTLNYGYTF. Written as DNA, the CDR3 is TGTGCCAGCTGGATGACACTTAACTATGGCTACACCTTC.

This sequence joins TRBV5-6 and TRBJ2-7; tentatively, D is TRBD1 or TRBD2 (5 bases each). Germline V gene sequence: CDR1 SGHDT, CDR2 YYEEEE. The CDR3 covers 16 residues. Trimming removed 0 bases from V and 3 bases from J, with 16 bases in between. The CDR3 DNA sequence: TGTGCCAGCAGCTTGGGAGGGGCCGGGTCGTTCTACGAGCAGTACTTC. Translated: CASSLGGAGSFYEQYF.

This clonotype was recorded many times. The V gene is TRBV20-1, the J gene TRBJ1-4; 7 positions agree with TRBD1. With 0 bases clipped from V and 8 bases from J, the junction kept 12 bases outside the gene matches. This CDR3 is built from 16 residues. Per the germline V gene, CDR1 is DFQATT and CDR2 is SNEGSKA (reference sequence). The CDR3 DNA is TGCAGTGCTAGAGATTACAGGGGCAGGGGACGAGAAAAACTGTTTTTT. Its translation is CSARDYRGRGREKLFF.

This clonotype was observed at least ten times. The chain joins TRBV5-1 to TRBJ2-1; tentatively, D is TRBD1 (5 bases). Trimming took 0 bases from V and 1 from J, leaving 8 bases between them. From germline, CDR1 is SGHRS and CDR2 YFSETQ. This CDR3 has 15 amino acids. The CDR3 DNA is TGCGCCAGCAGCTTGGAGCAGGGATCCTACAATGAGCAGTTCTTC. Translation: CASSLEQGSYNEQFF. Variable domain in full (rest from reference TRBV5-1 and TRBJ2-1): KAGVTQTPRYLIKTRGQQVTLSCSPISGHRSVSWYQQTPGQGLQFLFEYFSETQRNKGNFPGRFSGRQFSNSRSEMNVSTLELGDSALYLCASSLEQGSYNEQFFGPGTRLTVL.

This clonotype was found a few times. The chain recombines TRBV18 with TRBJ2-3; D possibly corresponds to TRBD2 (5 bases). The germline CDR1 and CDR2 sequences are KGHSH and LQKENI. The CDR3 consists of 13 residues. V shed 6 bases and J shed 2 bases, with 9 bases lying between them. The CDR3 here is CASSSAVTDTQYF. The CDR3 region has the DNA TGTGCCAGCTCTAGCGCTGTCACAGATACGCAGTATTTT.

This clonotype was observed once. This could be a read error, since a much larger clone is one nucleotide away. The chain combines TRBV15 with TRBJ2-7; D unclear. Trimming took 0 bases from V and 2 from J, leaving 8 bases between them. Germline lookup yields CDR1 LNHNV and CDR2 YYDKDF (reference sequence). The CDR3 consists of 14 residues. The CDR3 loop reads CATSRDDETYEQYV. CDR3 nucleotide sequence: TGTGCCACCAGCAGAGATGACGAGACCTACGAGCAGTACGTC.

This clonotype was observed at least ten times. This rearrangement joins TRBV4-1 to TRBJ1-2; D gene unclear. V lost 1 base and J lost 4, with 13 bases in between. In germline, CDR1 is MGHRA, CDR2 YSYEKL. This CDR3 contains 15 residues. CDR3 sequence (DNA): TGCGCCAGCAGCCAAGTATCTGCCTGGGCCTATGGCTACACCTTC. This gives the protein CASSQVSAWAYGYTF.

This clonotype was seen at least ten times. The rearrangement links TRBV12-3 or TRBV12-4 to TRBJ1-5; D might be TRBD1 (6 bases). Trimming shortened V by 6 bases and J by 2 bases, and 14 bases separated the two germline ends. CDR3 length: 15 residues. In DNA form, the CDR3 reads TGTGCCAGCAGCCCCCGGGCAGGGGGCAATCAGCCCCAGCATTTT. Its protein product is CASSPRAGGNQPQHF.

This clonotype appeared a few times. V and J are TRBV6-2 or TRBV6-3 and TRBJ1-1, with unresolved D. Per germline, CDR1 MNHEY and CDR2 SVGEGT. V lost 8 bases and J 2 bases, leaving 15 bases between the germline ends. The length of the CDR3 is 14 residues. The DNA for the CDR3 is TGTGCCAGCTCCGAGGTGGCGGTCAACACTGAAGCTTTCTTT. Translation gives CASSEVAVNTEAFF.

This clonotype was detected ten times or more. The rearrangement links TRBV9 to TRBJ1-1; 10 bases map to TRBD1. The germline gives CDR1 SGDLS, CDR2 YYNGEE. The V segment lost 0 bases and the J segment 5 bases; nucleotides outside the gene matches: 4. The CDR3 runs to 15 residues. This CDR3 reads CASSVGDRGGTEAFF. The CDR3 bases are TGTGCCAGCAGCGTAGGGGACAGGGGTGGAACTGAAGCTTTCTTT.

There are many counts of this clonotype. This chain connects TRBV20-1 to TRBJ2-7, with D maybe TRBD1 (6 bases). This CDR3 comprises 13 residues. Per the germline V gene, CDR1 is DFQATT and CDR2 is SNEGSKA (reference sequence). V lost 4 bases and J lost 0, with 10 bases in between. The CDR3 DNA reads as TGCAGTGCTAACAGGGCCCTCTCCTACGAGCAGTACTTC. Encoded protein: CSANRALSYEQYF.

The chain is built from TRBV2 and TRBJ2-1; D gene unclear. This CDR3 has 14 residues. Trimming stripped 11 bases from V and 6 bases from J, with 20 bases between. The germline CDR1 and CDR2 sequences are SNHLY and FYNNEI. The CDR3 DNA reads TGTGCCTTCGGTACGGGCGACCGAGCCAATGAGCAGTTCTTC. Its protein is CAFGTGDRANEQFF. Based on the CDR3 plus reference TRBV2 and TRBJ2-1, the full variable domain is EPEVTQTPSHQVTQMGQEVILRCVPISNHLYFYWYRQILGQKVEFLVSFYNNEISEKSEIFDDQFSVERPDGSNFTLKIRSTKLEDSAMYFCAFGTGDRANEQFFGPGTRLTVL.

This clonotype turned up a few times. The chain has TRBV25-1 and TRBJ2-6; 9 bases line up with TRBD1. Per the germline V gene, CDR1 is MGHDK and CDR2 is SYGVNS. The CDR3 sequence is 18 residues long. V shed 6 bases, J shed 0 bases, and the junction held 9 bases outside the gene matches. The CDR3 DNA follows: TGTGCCAGCAGCGCTCCGGACAGGGGCACCTCTGGGGCCAACGTCCTGACTTTC. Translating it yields CASSAPDRGTSGANVLTF.

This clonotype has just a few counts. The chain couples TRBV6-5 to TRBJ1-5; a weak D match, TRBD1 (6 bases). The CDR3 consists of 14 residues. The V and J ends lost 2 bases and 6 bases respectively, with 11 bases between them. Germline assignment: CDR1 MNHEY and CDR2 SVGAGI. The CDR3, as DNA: TGTGCCAGCAGTTACAGGGGGATCGGTCAGCCCCAGCATTTT. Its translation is CASSYRGIGQPQHF.

For the CDR3, the DNA is TGTGCCAGTAGCCCCTCAGGCAAAACAATGAAAGAGACCCAGTACTTC. Translated: CASSPSGKTMKETQYF. V gene TRBV19 combines with J gene TRBJ2-5; D not certain. CDR1 and CDR2 (germline): LNHDA, SQIVND (reference sequence). CDR3 size: 16 residues. The V gene lost 6 bases and the J gene lost 3 bases, with 20 bases spanning the gap.

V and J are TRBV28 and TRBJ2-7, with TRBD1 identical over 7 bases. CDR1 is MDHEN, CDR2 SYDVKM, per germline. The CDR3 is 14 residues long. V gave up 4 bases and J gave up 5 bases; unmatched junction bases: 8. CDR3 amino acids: CASSSYRGLNEQYV. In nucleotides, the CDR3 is TGTGCCAGCAGTTCATACAGGGGTTTAAACGAGCAGTACGTC.

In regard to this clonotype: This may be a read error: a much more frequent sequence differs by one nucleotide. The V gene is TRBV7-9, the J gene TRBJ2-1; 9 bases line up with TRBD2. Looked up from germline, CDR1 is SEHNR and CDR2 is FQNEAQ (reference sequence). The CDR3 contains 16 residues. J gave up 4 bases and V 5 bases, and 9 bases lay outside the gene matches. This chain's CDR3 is CASSPRLADDYNEQFF. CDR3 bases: TGTGCCAGCAGCCCGAGACTAGCGGACGATTACAATGAGCAGTTCTTC.

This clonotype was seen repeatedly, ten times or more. The CDR3 loop is CASSLKMASSGELFF. CDR3 coding DNA: TGTGCCAGCAGCTTAAAGATGGCCTCGAGCGGGGAGCTGTTTTTT. The rearrangement joins TRBV7-9 to TRBJ2-2; no definite D call. The CDR3 consists of 15 residues. CDR1 and CDR2 (germline): SEHNR, FQNEAQ (reference sequence). V was clipped by 2 bases and J by 7 bases, with 14 bases between them.